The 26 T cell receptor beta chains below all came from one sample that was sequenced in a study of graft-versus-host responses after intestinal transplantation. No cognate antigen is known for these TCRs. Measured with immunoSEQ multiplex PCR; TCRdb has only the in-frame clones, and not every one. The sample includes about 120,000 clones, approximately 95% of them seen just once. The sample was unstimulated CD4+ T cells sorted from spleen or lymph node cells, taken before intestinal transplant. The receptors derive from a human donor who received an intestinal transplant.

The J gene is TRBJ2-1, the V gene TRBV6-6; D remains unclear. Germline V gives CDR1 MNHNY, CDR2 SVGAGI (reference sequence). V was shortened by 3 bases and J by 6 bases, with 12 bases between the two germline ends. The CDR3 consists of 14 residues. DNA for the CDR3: TGTGCCAGCAGTTATACAGCGTTAGGCAATGAGCAGTTCTTC. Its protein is CASSYTALGNEQFF.

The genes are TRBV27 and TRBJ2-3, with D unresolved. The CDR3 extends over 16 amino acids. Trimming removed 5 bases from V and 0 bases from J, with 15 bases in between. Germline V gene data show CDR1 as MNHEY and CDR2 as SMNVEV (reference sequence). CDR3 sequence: CASSPKAAPSTDTQYF. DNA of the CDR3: TGTGCCAGCAGTCCTAAGGCGGCCCCTAGCACAGATACGCAGTATTTT.

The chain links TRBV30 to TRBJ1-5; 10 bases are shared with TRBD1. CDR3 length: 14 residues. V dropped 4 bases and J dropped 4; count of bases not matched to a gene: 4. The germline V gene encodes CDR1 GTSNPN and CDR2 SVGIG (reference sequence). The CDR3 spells CAWKRQGANQPQHF. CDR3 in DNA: TGTGCCTGGAAGAGACAGGGGGCGAATCAGCCCCAGCATTTT.

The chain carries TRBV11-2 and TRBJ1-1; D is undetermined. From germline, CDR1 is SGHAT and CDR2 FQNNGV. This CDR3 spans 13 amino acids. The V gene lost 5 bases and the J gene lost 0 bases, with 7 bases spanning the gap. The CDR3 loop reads CASSPKMNTEAFF. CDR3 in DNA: TGTGCCAGCAGCCCTAAGATGAACACTGAAGCTTTCTTT.

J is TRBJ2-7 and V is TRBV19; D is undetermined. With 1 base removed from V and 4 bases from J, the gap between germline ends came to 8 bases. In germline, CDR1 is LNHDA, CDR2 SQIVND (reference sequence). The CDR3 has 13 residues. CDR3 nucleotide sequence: TGTGCCAGTAGTATAGCACATCCTTACGAGCAGTACTTC. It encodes CASSIAHPYEQYF. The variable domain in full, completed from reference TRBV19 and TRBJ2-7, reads DGGITQSPKYLFRKEGQNVTLSCEQNLNHDAMYWYRQDPGQGLRLIYYSQIVNDFQKGDIAEGYSVSREKKESFPLTVTSAQKNPTAFYLCASSIAHPYEQYFGPGTRLTVT.

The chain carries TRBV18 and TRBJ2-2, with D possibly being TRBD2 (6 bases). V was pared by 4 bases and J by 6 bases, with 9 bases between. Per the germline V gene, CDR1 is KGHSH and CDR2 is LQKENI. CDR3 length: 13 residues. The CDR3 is CASSRGDAGELFF. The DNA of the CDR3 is TGTGCCAGCTCACGGGGGGACGCCGGGGAGCTGTTTTTT.

Here the CDR3 DNA reads TGCGCCAGCAGTCAGTCCGGACTAGCGGGACCCTACCAAGAGACCCAGTACTTC. Translating it yields CASSQSGLAGPYQETQYF. The rearrangement uses TRBV4-1 and TRBJ2-5; 12 bases fit TRBD2. The CDR3 runs 18 residues. J was trimmed by 0 bases and V by 6 bases; bases with no gene match: 11. The germline V gene encodes CDR1 MGHRA and CDR2 YSYEKL.

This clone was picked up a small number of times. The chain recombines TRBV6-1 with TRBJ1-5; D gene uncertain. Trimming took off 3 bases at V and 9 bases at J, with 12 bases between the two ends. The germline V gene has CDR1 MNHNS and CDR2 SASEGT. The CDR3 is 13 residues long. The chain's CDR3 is CASSDGRPLPQHF. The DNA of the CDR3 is TGTGCCAGCAGTGATGGCAGGCCCTTGCCCCAGCATTTT.

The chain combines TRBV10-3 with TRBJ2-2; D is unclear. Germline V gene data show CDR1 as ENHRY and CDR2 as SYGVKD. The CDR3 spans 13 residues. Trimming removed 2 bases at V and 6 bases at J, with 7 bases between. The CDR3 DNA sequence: TGTGCCATCAGTGAGGGAGCCGCCGGGGAGCTGTTTTTT. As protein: CAISEGAAGELFF.

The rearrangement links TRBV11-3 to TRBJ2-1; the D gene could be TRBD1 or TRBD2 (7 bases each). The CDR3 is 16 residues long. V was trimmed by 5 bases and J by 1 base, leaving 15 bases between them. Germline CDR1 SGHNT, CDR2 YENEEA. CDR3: CASSPQGGVSYNEQFF. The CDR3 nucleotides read TGTGCCAGCAGCCCTCAGGGGGGGGTATCCTACAATGAGCAGTTCTTC.

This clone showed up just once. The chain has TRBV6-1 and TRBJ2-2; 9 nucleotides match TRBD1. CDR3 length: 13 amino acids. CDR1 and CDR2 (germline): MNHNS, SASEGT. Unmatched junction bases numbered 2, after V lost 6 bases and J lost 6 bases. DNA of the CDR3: TGTGCCAGCAGCTGGACAGGGGCCGGGGAGCTGTTTTTT. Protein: CASSWTGAGELFF.

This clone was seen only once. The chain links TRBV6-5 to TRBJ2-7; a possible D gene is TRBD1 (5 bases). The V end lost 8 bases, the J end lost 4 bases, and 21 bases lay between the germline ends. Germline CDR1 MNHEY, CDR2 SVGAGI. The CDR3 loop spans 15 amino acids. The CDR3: CASVQEQGNLYEQYF. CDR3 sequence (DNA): TGTGCCAGCGTGCAGGAGCAGGGAAATTTGTACGAGCAGTACTTC.

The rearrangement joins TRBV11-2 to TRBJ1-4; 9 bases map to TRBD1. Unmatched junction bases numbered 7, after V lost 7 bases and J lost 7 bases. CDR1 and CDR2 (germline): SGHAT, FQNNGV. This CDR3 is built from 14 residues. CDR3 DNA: TGTGCCAGCACAACACAGGGGGCTCGTGAAAAACTGTTTTTT. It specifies CASTTQGAREKLFF.

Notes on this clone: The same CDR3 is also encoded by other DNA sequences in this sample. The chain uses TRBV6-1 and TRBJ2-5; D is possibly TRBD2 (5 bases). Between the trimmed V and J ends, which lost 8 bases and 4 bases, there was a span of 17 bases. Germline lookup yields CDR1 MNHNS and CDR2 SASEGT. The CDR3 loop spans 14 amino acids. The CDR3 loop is CASCLSGMSETQYF. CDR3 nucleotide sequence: TGTGCCAGCTGCCTCTCCGGGATGTCAGAGACCCAGTACTTC.

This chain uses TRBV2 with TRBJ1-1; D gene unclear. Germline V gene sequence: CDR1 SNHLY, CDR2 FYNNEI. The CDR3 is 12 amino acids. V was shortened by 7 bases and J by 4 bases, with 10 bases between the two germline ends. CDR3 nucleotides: TGTGCCAGCACCAGGACGGGCACTGAAGCTTTCTTT. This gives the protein CASTRTGTEAFF.

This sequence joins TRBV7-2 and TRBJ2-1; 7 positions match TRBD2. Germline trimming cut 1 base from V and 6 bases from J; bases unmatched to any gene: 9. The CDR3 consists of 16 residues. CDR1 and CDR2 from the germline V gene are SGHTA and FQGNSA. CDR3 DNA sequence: TGTGCCAGCAGCTTAGTGGCAGGACTAGTAGGCAATGAGCAGTTCTTC. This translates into CASSLVAGLVGNEQFF. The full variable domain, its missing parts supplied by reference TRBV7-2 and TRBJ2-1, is GAGVSQSPSNKVTEKGKDVELRCDPISGHTALYWYRQSLGQGLEFLIYFQGNSAPDKSGLPSDRFSAERTGGSVSTLTIQRTQQEDSAVYLCASSLVAGLVGNEQFFGPGTRLTVL.

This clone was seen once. CDR3 loop: CASSLQGYEQYF. The CDR3 nucleotides read TGTGCCAGCAGCCTACAGGGATACGAGCAGTACTTC. The chain employs TRBV5-4 and TRBJ2-7; weak D call: TRBD1 (6 bases). Germline lookup yields CDR1 SGHNT and CDR2 YYREEE (reference sequence). Trimming left V 4 bases short and J 4 bases short, with 9 bases between. The CDR3 has 12 amino acids. Full variable domain (rest looked up from reference TRBV5-4 and TRBJ2-7): ETGVTQSPTHLIKTRGQQVTLRCSSQSGHNTVSWYQQALGQGPQFIFQYYREEENGRGNFPPRFSGLQFPNYSSELNVNALELDDSALYLCASSLQGYEQYFGPGTRLTVT.

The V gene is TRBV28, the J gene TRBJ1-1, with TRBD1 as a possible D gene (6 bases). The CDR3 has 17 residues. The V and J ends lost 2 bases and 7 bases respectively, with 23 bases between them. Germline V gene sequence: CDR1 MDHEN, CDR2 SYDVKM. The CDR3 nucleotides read TGTGCCAGCAGTTTACCAGGGGCCGGGGGAAAACGAAGTGAAGCTTTCTTT. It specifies CASSLPGAGGKRSEAFF.

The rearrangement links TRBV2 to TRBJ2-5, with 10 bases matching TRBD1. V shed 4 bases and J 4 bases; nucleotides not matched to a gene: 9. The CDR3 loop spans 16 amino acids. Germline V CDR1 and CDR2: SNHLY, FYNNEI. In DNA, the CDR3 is TGTGCCAGCAGTGTCTCCGGGACAGGGGTTCGAGAGACCCAGTACTTC. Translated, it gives CASSVSGTGVRETQYF.

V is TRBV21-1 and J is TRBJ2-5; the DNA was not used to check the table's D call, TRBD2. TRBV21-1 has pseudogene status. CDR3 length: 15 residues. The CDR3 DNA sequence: TGTGCCAGCAGCGCCTGGACTAGCATTCCGGGGACCCAGTACTTC. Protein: CASSAWTSIPGTQYF.

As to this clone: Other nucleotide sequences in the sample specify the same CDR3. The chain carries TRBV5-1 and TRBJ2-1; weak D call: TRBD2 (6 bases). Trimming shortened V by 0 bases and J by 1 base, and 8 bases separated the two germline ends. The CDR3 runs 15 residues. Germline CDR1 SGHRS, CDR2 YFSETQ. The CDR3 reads CASSLAAGSYNEQFF. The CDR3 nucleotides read TGCGCCAGCAGCTTGGCCGCGGGGTCCTACAATGAGCAGTTCTTC.

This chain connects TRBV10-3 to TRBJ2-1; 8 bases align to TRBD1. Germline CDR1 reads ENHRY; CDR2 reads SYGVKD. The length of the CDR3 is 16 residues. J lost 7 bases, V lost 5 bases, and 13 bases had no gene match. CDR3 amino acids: CAISLTGGFPNNEQFF. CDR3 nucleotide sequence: TGTGCCATCAGTCTAACAGGGGGGTTCCCTAATAATGAGCAGTTCTTC.

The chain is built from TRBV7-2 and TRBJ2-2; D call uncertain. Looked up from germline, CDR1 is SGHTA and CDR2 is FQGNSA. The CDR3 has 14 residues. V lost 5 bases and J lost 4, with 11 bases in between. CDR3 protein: CASSPGFITGELFF. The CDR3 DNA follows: TGTGCCAGCAGCCCAGGATTCATCACCGGGGAGCTGTTTTTT. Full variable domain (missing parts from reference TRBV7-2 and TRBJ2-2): GAGVSQSPSNKVTEKGKDVELRCDPISGHTALYWYRQSLGQGLEFLIYFQGNSAPDKSGLPSDRFSAERTGGSVSTLTIQRTQQEDSAVYLCASSPGFITGELFFGEGSRLTVL.

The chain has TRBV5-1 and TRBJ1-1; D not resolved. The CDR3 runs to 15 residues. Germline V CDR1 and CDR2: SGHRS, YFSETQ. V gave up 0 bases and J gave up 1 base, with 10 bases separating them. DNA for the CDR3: TGCGCCAGCAGCTTGGCCACCCTTGGGAACACTGAAGCTTTCTTT. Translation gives CASSLATLGNTEAFF.

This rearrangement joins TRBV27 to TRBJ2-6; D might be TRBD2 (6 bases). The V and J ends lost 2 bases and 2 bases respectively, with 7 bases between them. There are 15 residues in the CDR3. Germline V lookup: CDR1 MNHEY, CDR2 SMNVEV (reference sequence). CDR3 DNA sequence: TGTGCCAGCAGTTTAGGAGGGGCTGGGGCCAACGTCCTGACTTTC. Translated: CASSLGGAGANVLTF.

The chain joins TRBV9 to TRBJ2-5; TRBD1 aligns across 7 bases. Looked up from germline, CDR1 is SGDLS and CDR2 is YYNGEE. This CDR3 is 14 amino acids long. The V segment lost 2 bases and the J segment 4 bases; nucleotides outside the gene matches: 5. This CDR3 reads CASSVGTARETQYF. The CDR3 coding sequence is TGTGCCAGCAGCGTGGGGACAGCTCGAGAGACCCAGTACTTC.